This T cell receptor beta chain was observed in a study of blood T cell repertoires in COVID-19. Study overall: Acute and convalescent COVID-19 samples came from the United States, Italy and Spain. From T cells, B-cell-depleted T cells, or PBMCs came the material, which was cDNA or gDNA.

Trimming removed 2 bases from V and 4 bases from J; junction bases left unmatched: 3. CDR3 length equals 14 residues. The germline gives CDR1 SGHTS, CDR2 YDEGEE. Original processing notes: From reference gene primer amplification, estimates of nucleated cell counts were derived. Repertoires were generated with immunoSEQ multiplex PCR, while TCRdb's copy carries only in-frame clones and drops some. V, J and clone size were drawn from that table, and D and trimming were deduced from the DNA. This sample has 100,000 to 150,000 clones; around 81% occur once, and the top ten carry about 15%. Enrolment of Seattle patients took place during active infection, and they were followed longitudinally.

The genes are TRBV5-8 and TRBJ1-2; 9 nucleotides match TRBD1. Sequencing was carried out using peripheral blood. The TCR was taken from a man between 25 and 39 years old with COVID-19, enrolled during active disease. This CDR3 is CASSLGTGFYGYTF. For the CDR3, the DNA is TGTGCCAGCAGCTTAGGGACAGGGTTCTATGGCTACACCTTC.